Following are 14 T cell receptor beta chains from one sample sequenced in a study of patients and donors after allogeneic stem cell transplantation. TCRdb processed the RT-PCR reads anew with MiXCR; each CDR3 protein has one entry. The sample holds about 410,000 distinct CDR3 sequences, roughly 17% seen once. The sample taken for sequencing was blood, either unsorted or a sorted T cell fraction (not recorded which). These receptors all come from a human donor who was either an allogeneic HSCT recipient or a stem cell or donor lymphocyte infusion donor (not recorded which). It is not recorded whose cells these are; they may come from a transplant donor.

The V call is TRBV4-1, the J call TRBJ2-4, with D possibly being TRBD2 (7 bases). The V gene lost 4 bases and the J gene lost 2 bases, with 15 bases spanning the gap. The germline V gene encodes CDR1 MGHRA and CDR2 YSYEKL. This CDR3 contains 16 residues. The CDR3 protein is CASSPQGRGSKNIQYF. The CDR3, as DNA: TGCGCCAGCAGCCCGCAGGGGAGGGGGTCCAAAAACATTCAGTACTTC.

The chain is built from TRBV20-1 and TRBJ1-5; no definite D call. The germline V gene has CDR1 DFQATT and CDR2 SNEGSKA (reference sequence). Trimming removed 7 bases from V and 7 bases from J, with 20 bases in between. This CDR3 is built from 14 residues. In DNA form, the CDR3 reads TGCAGTGTTTCGGGCCGGCCTAGAAGCCAGCCCCAGCATTTT. Translating it yields CSVSGRPRSQPQHF.

There are a few counts of this clonotype. V gene TRBV11-2 combines with J gene TRBJ2-5; a possible D gene is TRBD1 (6 bases). Germline lookup yields CDR1 SGHAT and CDR2 FQNNGV. Trimming took 5 bases from V and 1 from J, leaving 17 bases between them. There are 16 residues in the CDR3. CDR3: CASSTRGINFQETQYF. The CDR3 DNA follows: TGTGCCAGCAGCACTAGGGGGATCAACTTCCAAGAGACCCAGTACTTC.

This clonotype was picked up a small number of times. The chain carries TRBV20-1 and TRBJ1-1, with D perhaps matching TRBD1 (6 bases). Germline CDR1 and CDR2: DFQATT and SNEGSKA (reference sequence). This CDR3 is built from 12 residues. V was clipped by 5 bases and J by 5 bases, with 12 bases between them. The CDR3 DNA follows: TGCAGTGCTTGGAGGGGGGGAACTGAAGCTTTCTTT. It translates to CSAWRGGTEAFF.

This clonotype was seen many times. The chain has TRBV20-1 and TRBJ2-5; D is ambiguous. The ends were cut back, 2 bases at V and 1 base at J, with 5 bases in the middle. In germline, CDR1 is DFQATT, CDR2 SNEGSKA (reference sequence). The CDR3 length is 12 residues. CDR3 in DNA: TGCAGTGCTAGACGTGTCCAAGAGACCCAGTACTTC. Protein product: CSARRVQETQYF.

This clonotype was counted a few times. The V call is TRBV12-3 or TRBV12-4, the J call TRBJ2-7; D may be TRBD2 (5 bases). CDR3 length: 15 amino acids. V was pared by 2 bases and J by 4 bases, with 15 bases between. This chain's CDR3 is CASSLWGSPGYEQYF. For the CDR3, the DNA is TGTGCCAGCAGTTTATGGGGAAGTCCGGGATACGAGCAGTACTTC.

The gene calls are TRBV6-1 and TRBJ2-5; 9 nucleotides agree with TRBD2. The CDR3 consists of 15 residues. The V segment lost 7 bases and the J segment 1 base; nucleotides outside the gene matches: 7. Per the germline V gene, CDR1 is MNHNS and CDR2 is SASEGT. DNA of the CDR3: TGTGCCAGCACCCCGATAGCGGGGGTCCAAGAGACCCAGTACTTC. It yields the protein CASTPIAGVQETQYF.

This clonotype was found a few times. The CDR3 protein is CSASPPGVSDTQYF. The CDR3 DNA reads TGCAGTGCTAGTCCCCCGGGTGTCTCAGATACGCAGTATTTT. The rearrangement links TRBV20-1 to TRBJ2-3; no clear D. Germline lookup yields CDR1 DFQATT and CDR2 SNEGSKA (reference sequence). This CDR3 region has 14 residues. V lost 3 bases and J lost 4, with 14 bases in between.

The V gene is TRBV5-5, the J gene TRBJ2-1, with D possibly matching TRBD1 (5 bases). V was trimmed by 0 bases and J by 8 bases, leaving 12 bases between them. The germline CDR1 and CDR2 sequences are SGHKS and YYEKEE (reference sequence). The CDR3 runs to 14 residues. The CDR3 coding sequence is TGTGCCAGCAGCTTGGGACAGATCAGCGATGAGCAGTTCTTC. Its protein is CASSLGQISDEQFF.

In its sample, this clonotype was seen a few times. The chain recombines TRBV7-9 with TRBJ1-4; D might be TRBD1 (6 bases). Trimming cost V 0 bases and J 6 bases, with 14 bases left between them. The CDR3 contains 16 residues. Per the germline V gene, CDR1 is SEHNR and CDR2 is FQNEAQ (reference sequence). The CDR3 nucleotides are TGTGCCAGCAGCTTAGCGCATCGGGAGGGGGATGAAAAACTGTTTTTT. It yields the protein CASSLAHREGDEKLFF.

This clonotype was counted between two and nine times. The CDR3 nucleotides read TGTGCCAGCAGGCGACTGGGGGGGGTGGACACTGAAGCTTTCTTT. Its translation is CASRRLGGVDTEAFF. The V and J genes are TRBV12-3 or TRBV12-4 and TRBJ1-1; maybe TRBD1 (5 bases). V was shortened by 6 bases and J by 3 bases, with 17 bases between the two germline ends. The CDR3 contains 15 residues.

The chain employs TRBV4-1 and TRBJ2-7; weak D call: TRBD1 (6 bases). The V end was cut by 3 bases, the J end by 4 bases, with 13 bases between. Germline CDR1 and CDR2: MGHRA and YSYEKL. CDR3 size: 14 residues. CDR3 nucleotide sequence: TGCGCCAGCAGCCATGTCTGGGGGCGATACGAGCAGTACTTC. This codes for CASSHVWGRYEQYF.

This clonotype was observed a few times. J is TRBJ2-6 and V is TRBV3-1, with 7 bases fitting TRBD1. The CDR3 has 17 residues. Losses at the gene ends were 5 bases for V and 4 bases for J; bases not matched to a gene: 11. Germline V gives CDR1 LGHDT, CDR2 YNNKEL (reference sequence). The CDR3 loop reads CASSSRTGTRGANVLTF. DNA for the CDR3: TGTGCCAGCAGCTCCAGGACAGGAACGAGGGGGGCCAACGTCCTGACTTTC.

The chain recombines TRBV9 with TRBJ1-4; D remains unclear. Germline loops: CDR1 SGDLS, CDR2 YYNGEE. The length of the CDR3 is 14 residues. Trimming took 0 bases from V and 6 from J, leaving 9 bases between them. In DNA form, the CDR3 reads TGTGCCAGCAGCGTAGACTCGAAAGATGAAAAACTGTTTTTT. It is translated as CASSVDSKDEKLFF.